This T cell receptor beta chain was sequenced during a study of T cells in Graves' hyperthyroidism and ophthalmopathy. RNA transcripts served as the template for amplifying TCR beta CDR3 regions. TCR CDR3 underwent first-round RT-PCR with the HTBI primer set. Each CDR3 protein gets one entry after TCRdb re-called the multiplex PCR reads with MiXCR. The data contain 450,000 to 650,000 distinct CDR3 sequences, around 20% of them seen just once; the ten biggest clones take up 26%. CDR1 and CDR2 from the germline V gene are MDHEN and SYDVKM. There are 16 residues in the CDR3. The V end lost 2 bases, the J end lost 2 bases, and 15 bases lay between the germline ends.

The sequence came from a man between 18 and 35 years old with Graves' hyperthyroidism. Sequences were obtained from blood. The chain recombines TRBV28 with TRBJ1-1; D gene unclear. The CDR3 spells CASSLTITGGNTEAFF. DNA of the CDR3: TGTGCCAGCAGTTTAACCATCACTGGCGGTAACACTGAAGCTTTCTTT.